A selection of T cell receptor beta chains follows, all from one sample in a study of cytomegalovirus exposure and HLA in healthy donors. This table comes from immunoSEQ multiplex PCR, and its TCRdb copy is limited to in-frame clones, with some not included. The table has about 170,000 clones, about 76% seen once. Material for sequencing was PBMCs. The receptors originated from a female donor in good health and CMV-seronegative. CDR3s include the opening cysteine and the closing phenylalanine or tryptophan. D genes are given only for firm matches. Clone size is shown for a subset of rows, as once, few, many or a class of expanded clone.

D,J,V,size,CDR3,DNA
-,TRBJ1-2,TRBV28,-,CASSLSRGYTF,TGTGCCAGCAGTTTATCTCGGGGCTACACCTTC
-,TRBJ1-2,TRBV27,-,CASSSREQYGYTF,TGTGCCAGCAGTTCCAGGGAACAGTATGGCTACACCTTC
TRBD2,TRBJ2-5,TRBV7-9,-,CASSPEIAGGPRETQYF,TGTGCCAGCAGTCCAGAAATAGCGGGAGGGCCGAGAGAGACCCAGTACTTC
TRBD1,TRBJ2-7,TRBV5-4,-,CASSVPGTGERKTYEQYF,TGTGCCAGCAGCGTTCCCGGGACAGGGGAGCGGAAAACCTACGAGCAGTACTTC
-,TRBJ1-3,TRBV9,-,CASSSTASGNTIYF,TGTGCCAGCAGCTCGACAGCCTCTGGAAACACCATATATTTT
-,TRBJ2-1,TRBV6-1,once,CASSSRGHYNEQFF,TGTGCCAGCAGTTCCAGGGGCCACTACAATGAGCAGTTCTTC
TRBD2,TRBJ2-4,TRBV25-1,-,CASSELSGEAKNIQYF,TGTGCCAGCAGTGAACTAAGCGGGGAGGCCAAAAACATTCAGTACTTC
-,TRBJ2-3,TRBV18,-,CASSPRQVTSTDTQYF,TGTGCCAGCTCACCGCGACAGGTCACTAGCACAGATACGCAGTATTTT
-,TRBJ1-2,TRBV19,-,CASSMNPSLWGVGYGYTF,TGTGCCAGTAGTATGAACCCCTCCTTGTGGGGGGTGGGCTATGGCTACACCTTC
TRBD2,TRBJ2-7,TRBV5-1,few,CASSSPGGSREQYF,TGCGCCAGCAGCTCCCCGGGGGGGTCTCGCGAGCAGTACTTC
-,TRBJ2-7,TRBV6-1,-,CASNSPGSSYEQYF,TGTGCCAGCAACTCTCCGGGAAGCTCCTACGAGCAGTACTTC
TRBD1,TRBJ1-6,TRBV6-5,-,CASSYYRGGNSPLHF,TGTGCCAGCAGTTACTACAGGGGGGGGAATTCACCCCTCCACTTT
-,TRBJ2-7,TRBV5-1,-,CASSLPGLSGEQYF,TGCGCCAGCAGCTTGCCCGGGTTATCTGGCGAGCAGTACTTC
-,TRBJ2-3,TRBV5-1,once,CASSLPGFPDTQYF,TGCGCCAGCAGCTTGCCCGGTTTTCCAGATACGCAGTATTTT
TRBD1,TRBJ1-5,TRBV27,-,CASSYRQGGNQPQHF,TGTGCCAGCAGCTACCGACAGGGAGGAAACCAGCCCCAGCATTTT
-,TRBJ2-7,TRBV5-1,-,CASSLAQAVAYEQYF,TGCGCCAGCAGCTTGGCACAGGCGGTAGCCTACGAGCAGTACTTC
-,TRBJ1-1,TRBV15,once,CATSRGGGRGTEAFF,TGTGCCACCAGCAGGGGCGGGGGGCGAGGGACTGAAGCTTTCTTT
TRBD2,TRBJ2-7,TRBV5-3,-,CARSLGLAGKWYEQYF,TGTGCCAGAAGCTTAGGACTAGCGGGAAAGTGGTACGAGCAGTACTTC
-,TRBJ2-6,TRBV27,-,CASRKWQGPSSGANVLTF,TGTGCCAGCAGGAAATGGCAGGGGCCGAGCTCTGGGGCCAACGTCCTGACTTTC
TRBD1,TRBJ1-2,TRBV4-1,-,CASSSPRTGRGSGYTF,TGCGCCAGCAGCAGCCCTCGGACAGGGAGAGGAAGTGGCTACACCTTC
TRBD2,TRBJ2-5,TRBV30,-,CAWSTLAGVETQYF,TGTGCCTGGAGTACCCTAGCGGGAGTAGAGACCCAGTACTTC
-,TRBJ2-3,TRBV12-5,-,CASGPGEGSSTDTQYF,TGTGCTAGTGGTCCAGGGGAAGGGTCTAGCACAGATACGCAGTATTTT
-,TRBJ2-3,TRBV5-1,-,CASSLAAGRNGDTQYF,TGCGCCAGCAGCTTGGCGGCAGGGCGGAATGGAGATACGCAGTATTTT
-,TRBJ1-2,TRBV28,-,CASSGLGAEFYGYTF,TGTGCCAGCAGCGGGCTTGGGGCGGAATTCTATGGCTACACCTTC
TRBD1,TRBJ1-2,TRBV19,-,CASSPGQGGGYTF,TGTGCCAGTAGTCCGGGACAGGGAGGTGGCTACACCTTC
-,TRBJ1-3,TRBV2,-,CASSEAQWGNTIYF,TGTGCCAGCAGTGAAGCCCAGTGGGGAAACACCATATATTTT
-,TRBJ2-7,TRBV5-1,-,CASSLGGQGYGQYF,TGCGCCAGCAGCTTGGGTGGGCAGGGCTACGGGCAGTACTTC
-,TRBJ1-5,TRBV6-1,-,CASSELGGGQPQHF,TGTGCCAGCAGTGAACTGGGGGGGGGCCAGCCCCAGCATTTT
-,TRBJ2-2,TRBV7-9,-,CASTPPKIAVMNTGELFF,TGTGCCAGCACCCCTCCGAAGATAGCGGTAATGAACACCGGGGAGCTGTTTTTT
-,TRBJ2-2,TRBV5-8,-,CASSFLGGGTGELFF,TGTGCCAGCAGCTTCCTCGGGGGAGGCACCGGGGAGCTGTTTTTT
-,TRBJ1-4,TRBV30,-,CAWSVREDDEKLFF,TGTGCCTGGAGTGTCAGGGAGGACGATGAAAAACTGTTTTTT
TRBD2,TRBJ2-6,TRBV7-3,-,CASSISGGHSGANVLTF,TGTGCCAGCAGCATTAGCGGGGGTCACTCTGGGGCCAACGTCCTGACTTTC
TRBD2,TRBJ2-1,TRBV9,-,CASSGGLAGGRNEQFF,TGTGCCAGCAGCGGGGGACTAGCGGGGGGGCGTAATGAGCAGTTCTTC
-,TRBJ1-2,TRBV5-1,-,CASSVTGTYGYTF,TGCGCCAGCAGCGTAACAGGGACCTATGGCTACACCTTC
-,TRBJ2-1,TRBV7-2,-,CASSLVEWSSYNEQFF,TGTGCCAGCAGCTTAGTAGAGTGGAGCTCCTACAATGAGCAGTTCTTC
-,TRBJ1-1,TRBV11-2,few,CASSLNQGLDTEAFF,TGTGCCAGCAGCTTAAACCAGGGGCTGGACACTGAAGCTTTCTTT
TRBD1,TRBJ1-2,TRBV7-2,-,CASSLTPGTGGANYGYTF,TGTGCCAGCAGCTTAACCCCCGGGACAGGGGGAGCTAACTATGGCTACACCTTC
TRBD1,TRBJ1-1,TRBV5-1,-,CASSTGTGGAGWAFF,TGCGCCAGCAGCACTGGGACAGGGGGCGCGGGATGGGCTTTCTTT
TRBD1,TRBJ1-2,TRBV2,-,CASGVPDRVDYGYTF,TGTGCCAGCGGTGTCCCGGACAGGGTGGACTATGGCTACACCTTC
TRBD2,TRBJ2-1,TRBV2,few,CASTRTSGNNEQFF,TGTGCCAGCACCCGGACTAGCGGGAACAATGAGCAGTTCTTC
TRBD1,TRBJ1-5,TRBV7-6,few,CASSQQQGAGQPQHF,TGTGCCAGCAGCCAGCAACAGGGGGCTGGTCAGCCCCAGCATTTT
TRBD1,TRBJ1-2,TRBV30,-,CAWSVRTGVGYTF,TGTGCCTGGAGTGTACGGACAGGGGTTGGCTACACCTTC